The T cell receptor (beta chain) described here comes from a study of cytomegalovirus exposure and HLA in healthy donors. Study-level results: Most TCR sequences were seen very rarely across donors, but some public TCRs occurred in many.

To note about this clone: The antigen remains undetermined.

Vbeta (60) and Jbeta (13) primers were used in the PCR. The method was immunoSEQ multiplex PCR; TCRdb's version includes in-frame clones alone and lacks a portion of them. The repertoire includes 70,000 to 85,000 clones, 74% of them detected once, and roughly 9.1% sits in the top ten. CDR1 is SGHAT, CDR2 FQNNGV, per germline. This CDR3 region has 13 residues. The V end lost 5 bases, the J end lost 6 bases, and 11 bases lay between the germline ends. The chain has TRBV11-2 and TRBJ1-3; D unresolved. The specimen was PBMCs. This clonotype was sampled from a man aged 35-49 years in good health and CMV-seropositive. The CDR3 coding sequence is TGTGCCAGCAGCACCGAAGCCAAAAACACCATATATTTT. This gives the protein CASSTEAKNTIYF.